Reported below is one T cell receptor beta chain. The antigen remains undetermined. The source of the sample is a study of shared clonotypes between healthy human individuals. Across the whole study: The plates for each donor numbered three CD4 naive, three CD4 memory, two CD8 naive and one CD8 memory. Study-wide results and caveats: Memory subsets generally showed lower estimated richness than naive subsets.

CD4+ cell separation produced CD45RA+ naive and CD45RA-negative memory subsets. V shed 4 bases, J shed 4 bases, and the junction held 9 bases outside the gene matches. CDR1 and CDR2 (germline): SGDLS, YYNGEE. The CDR3 has 15 residues. Only in-frame clones appear in the TCRdb table, and some are missing; sequencing was by immunoSEQ multiplex PCR. The sample lists approximately 2.1 million clones, 85% to 95% occurring once. V and J are TRBV9 and TRBJ2-7; TRBD1 agrees at 9 bases. Sequenced: naive CD4+ T cells from PBMCs. The sample's subset: CD45RA+ positively selected. This clonotype originated in a man between 18 and 29 years old in good health. Some clones in this sample may be carry-over from other donors' samples. The CDR3 reads CASSPSGTGIYEQYF. The DNA of the CDR3 is TGTGCCAGCAGCCCATCCGGGACAGGGATATACGAGCAGTACTTC.